This TCR beta chain came from a study of immune characterization of retroperitoneal liposarcoma. Germline V gives CDR1 MNHNS, CDR2 SASEGT. The CDR3 totals 13 residues. Trimming left V 6 bases short and J 1 base short, with 9 bases between. From the PCR reads, TCRdb called clonotypes with MiXCR, one entry per CDR3 protein. The table includes around 12,000 distinct CDR3 sequences, 47% detected once. V gene TRBV6-1 combines with J gene TRBJ1-1, with a weak D call TRBD1 (5 bases). Sequencing was performed on tumor tissue. This receptor was taken from a female donor with retroperitoneal liposarcoma. The CDR3 region has the DNA TGTGCCAGCAGGCGAGGGGAGAACACTGAAGCTTTCTTT. Residues: CASRRGENTEAFF.